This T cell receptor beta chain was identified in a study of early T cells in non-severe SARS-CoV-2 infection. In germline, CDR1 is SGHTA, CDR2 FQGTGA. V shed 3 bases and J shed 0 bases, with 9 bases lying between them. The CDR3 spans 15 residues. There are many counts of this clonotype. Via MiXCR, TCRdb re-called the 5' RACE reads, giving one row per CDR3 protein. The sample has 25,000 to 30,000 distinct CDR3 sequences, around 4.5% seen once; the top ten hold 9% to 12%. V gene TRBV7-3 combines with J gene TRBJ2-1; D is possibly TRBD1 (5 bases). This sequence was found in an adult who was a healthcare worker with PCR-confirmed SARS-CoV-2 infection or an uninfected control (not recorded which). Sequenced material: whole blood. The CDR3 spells CASSFGASSYNEQFF. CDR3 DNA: TGTGCCAGCAGCTTTGGGGCGAGCTCCTACAATGAGCAGTTCTTC.